These 25 T cell receptor beta chains came from one sample sequenced in a study of T cells in localized non-small cell lung cancer. Generated by immunoSEQ multiplex PCR, the TCRdb table keeps only in-frame clones and is missing some. The table includes around 91,000 clones, roughly 87% detected once. Here the sequenced sample was peripheral blood, taken before any cancer treatment. The origin of the receptors is a man aged 40 to 75 with stage I squamous cell lung carcinoma.

The chain joins TRBV27 to TRBJ2-7, with 9 bases identical to TRBD2. Trimming cost V 6 bases and J 3 bases; bases outside gene matches: 6. The CDR3 length is 14 residues. Germline-derived CDR1 and CDR2 are MNHEY and SMNVEV (reference sequence). Here the CDR3 reads CASRGGGVLYEQYF. Written as DNA, the CDR3 is TGTGCCAGCAGAGGCGGGGGGGTCCTCTACGAGCAGTACTTC.

The chain is built from TRBV6-5 and TRBJ2-5, with 7 bases fitting TRBD2. This CDR3 contains 14 residues. CDR1 is MNHEY and CDR2 is SVGAGI in the germline V gene. The junction had 5 bases not matched to a gene; V was cut back by 3 bases and J by 4 bases. CDR3 nucleotide sequence: TGTGCCAGCAGTTATTCGGGGGGAGCAGAGACCCAGTACTTC. Translation: CASSYSGGAETQYF.

The chain uses TRBV5-4 and TRBJ1-2; 7 bases agree with TRBD1. This CDR3 is built from 14 residues. After removal of 3 bases from V and 3 bases from J, the junction contained 5 bases not matched to a gene. From germline, CDR1 is SGHNT and CDR2 YYREEE (reference sequence). CDR3 sequence reads: CASSSGTEYYGYTF. Here the CDR3 DNA reads TGTGCCAGCAGCTCAGGGACAGAATACTATGGCTACACCTTC.

This clone has just one count. The chain combines TRBV11-2 with TRBJ2-7, with D possibly being TRBD2 (5 bases). The germline V and J ends were trimmed by 4 bases and 9 bases, with 13 bases remaining between them. The germline gives CDR1 SGHAT, CDR2 FQNNGV. This CDR3 region has 12 residues. The CDR3 loop reads CASSSDYSRQYF. In nucleotides, the CDR3 is TGTGCCAGCAGCTCAGACTATTCGCGGCAGTACTTC.

V gene TRBV19 combines with J gene TRBJ1-6; no reliable D call. Germline V gene sequence: CDR1 LNHDA, CDR2 SQIVND (reference sequence). Trimming left V 1 base short and J 7 bases short, with 8 bases between. The CDR3 totals 14 residues. CDR3 residues: CASSIGQLNSPLHF. CDR3 nucleotides: TGTGCCAGTAGTATAGGTCAGTTAAATTCACCCCTCCACTTT. The full variable domain, with the rest looked up from reference TRBV19 and TRBJ1-6, is DGGITQSPKYLFRKEGQNVTLSCEQNLNHDAMYWYRQDPGQGLRLIYYSQIVNDFQKGDIAEGYSVSREKKESFPLTVTSAQKNPTAFYLCASSIGQLNSPLHFGNGTRLTVT.

The chain employs TRBV2 and TRBJ1-4, with D perhaps matching TRBD1 (6 bases). Trimming took 7 bases from V and 5 from J, leaving 17 bases between them. Germline CDR1 reads SNHLY; CDR2 reads FYNNEI. The CDR3 contains 15 residues. The CDR3 DNA reads TGTGCCAGCAACCCAGGGGCAGGGAGGAATGAAAAACTGTTTTTT. It specifies CASNPGAGRNEKLFF.

The J gene is TRBJ1-6, the V gene TRBV5-6; 9 positions match TRBD1. The CDR3 has 14 residues. CDR1 is SGHDT and CDR2 is YYEEEE in the germline V gene. V shed 0 bases and J 9 bases; nucleotides not matched to a gene: 1. CDR3 nucleotides: TGTGCCAGCAGCTTGGGGACAGGGGCTTCACCCCTCCACTTT. This translates into CASSLGTGASPLHF.

The CDR3 here is CASSLAAEQYF. In DNA, the CDR3 is TGTGCCAGCAGCTTAGCGGCCGAGCAGTACTTC. The chain uses TRBV7-2 and TRBJ2-7; no clear D gene. Trimming shortened V by 0 bases and J by 6 bases, and 3 bases separated the two germline ends. Germline values: CDR1 SGHTA, CDR2 FQGNSA. The CDR3 contains 11 residues.

This clone was recorded only once. The chain employs TRBV5-1 and TRBJ2-5; TRBD1 agrees at 7 bases. CDR3 length: 15 amino acids. In germline, CDR1 is SGHRS, CDR2 YFSETQ. The ends lost 1 base at V and 0 bases at J; junction bases unmatched: 3. CDR3 DNA: TGCGCCAGCAGCTTGACAGGGGCGTACCAAGAGACCCAGTACTTC. Its protein is CASSLTGAYQETQYF.

The rearrangement uses TRBV10-1 and TRBJ1-3, with no clear D. Germline lookup yields CDR1 WNHNN and CDR2 SYGVQD (reference sequence). This CDR3 has 15 amino acids. V lost 3 bases and J 0 bases, leaving 9 bases between the germline ends. The CDR3, as DNA: TGCGCCAGCAGTGACTGGCCCTTCTCTGGAAACACCATATATTTT. This gives the protein CASSDWPFSGNTIYF.

The chain combines TRBV5-1 with TRBJ2-3, with D unclear. Germline V gene lookup returns CDR1 SGHRS and CDR2 YFSETQ. The length of the CDR3 is 17 residues. V was clipped by 7 bases and J by 2 bases, with 23 bases between them. The CDR3 sequence: CASAPFGPTVTTDTQYF. DNA of the CDR3: TGCGCCAGCGCCCCGTTTGGCCCGACTGTCACCACAGATACGCAGTATTTT.

This clone has a single count. The rearrangement links TRBV9 to TRBJ2-2; the D is unclear. Trimming removed 2 bases from V and 1 base from J, with 9 bases in between. This CDR3 is built from 15 residues. Germline V gene data show CDR1 as SGDLS and CDR2 as YYNGEE. The DNA of the CDR3 is TGTGCCAGCAGCGTGAGTGGCCTGAACACCGGGGAGCTGTTTTTT. Protein product: CASSVSGLNTGELFF.

The chain is built from TRBV5-6 and TRBJ1-2; D gene unclear. V was cut by 4 bases and J by 2 bases, with 15 bases left in between. CDR3 length: 15 amino acids. Germline V gene lookup returns CDR1 SGHDT and CDR2 YYEEEE. CDR3 sequence: CASSDDASWNYGYTF. DNA of the CDR3: TGTGCCAGCAGCGACGATGCATCCTGGAACTATGGCTACACCTTC.

This clone was seen a few times. DNA for the CDR3: TGTGCCAGTAGAAGGGGGCCGCGGATTACTGAAGCTTTCTTT. Translation: CASRRGPRITEAFF. The chain carries TRBV19 and TRBJ1-1; 7 bases agree with TRBD1. CDR3 length equals 14 residues. Germline-derived CDR1 and CDR2 are LNHDA and SQIVND (reference sequence). J was trimmed by 5 bases and V by 6 bases; bases with no gene match: 9.

This clone was seen a few times. This chain links TRBV19 with TRBJ1-2, with 11 positions matching TRBD1. Trimming cost V 6 bases and J 1 base; bases outside gene matches: 10. Germline CDR1 and CDR2: LNHDA and SQIVND (reference sequence). The CDR3 has 17 amino acids. As DNA, the CDR3 is TGTGCCAGTAGCCTATCCGGACAGGGGGCAATTAACTATGGCTACACCTTC. Translating gives CASSLSGQGAINYGYTF. The full variable domain, in which reference TRBV19 and TRBJ1-2 provide the parts outside the CDR3, is DGGITQSPKYLFRKEGQNVTLSCEQNLNHDAMYWYRQDPGQGLRLIYYSQIVNDFQKGDIAEGYSVSREKKESFPLTVTSAQKNPTAFYLCASSLSGQGAINYGYTFGSGTRLTVV.

This sequence joins TRBV5-4 and TRBJ1-2; D remains unclear. V was shortened by 0 bases and J by 2 bases, with 11 bases between the two germline ends. This CDR3 spans 15 amino acids. Germline values: CDR1 SGHNT, CDR2 YYREEE (reference sequence). CDR3 region: CASSLALGGNYGYTF. CDR3 nucleotide sequence: TGTGCCAGCAGCTTGGCCCTGGGCGGGAACTATGGCTACACCTTC.

This chain links TRBV2 with TRBJ1-1, with D possibly TRBD1 on 6 matching bases. Germline CDR1 is SNHLY and CDR2 is FYNNEI. This CDR3 spans 16 amino acids. V was pared by 3 bases and J by 4 bases, with 18 bases between. The chain's CDR3 is CASSDSLLKGGTEAFF. The DNA of the CDR3 is TGTGCCAGCAGTGACAGCCTTCTAAAGGGGGGCACTGAAGCTTTCTTT.

The chain couples TRBV9 to TRBJ1-3, with D possibly TRBD1 on 6 matching bases. V dropped 2 bases and J dropped 0 bases, with 9 bases sitting between them. The CDR3 sequence is 15 residues long. Germline CDR1 and CDR2: SGDLS and YYNGEE. The CDR3 region is CASSVDSGSGNTIYF. CDR3 nucleotide sequence: TGTGCCAGCAGCGTGGACAGCGGCTCTGGAAACACCATATATTTT. The entire variable domain, with the rest obtained from reference TRBV9 and TRBJ1-3, is as follows: DSGVTQTPKHLITATGQRVTLRCSPRSGDLSVYWYQQSLDQGLQFLIQYYNGEERAKGNILERFSAQQFPDLHSELNLSSLELGDSALYFCASSVDSGSGNTIYFGEGSWLTVV.

The chain links TRBV6-5 to TRBJ1-2; a weak D match, TRBD1 (6 bases). The V end was cut by 5 bases, the J end by 8 bases, with 15 bases between. This CDR3 contains 13 residues. Germline V gene sequence: CDR1 MNHEY, CDR2 SVGAGI. For the CDR3, the DNA is TGTGCCAGCAGTATACAGGGCCCTGGGGGCTACACCTTC. Encoded protein: CASSIQGPGGYTF.

The genes are TRBV28 and TRBJ2-1; 8 bases line up with TRBD1. J gave up 1 base and V 5 bases, and 10 bases lay outside the gene matches. This CDR3 is built from 17 residues. The germline V gene encodes CDR1 MDHEN and CDR2 SYDVKM. CDR3 DNA sequence: TGTGCCAGCAGTCCTCTCTTGGGGACAGGTTCCTACAATGAGCAGTTCTTC. The encoded protein is CASSPLLGTGSYNEQFF.

The chain links TRBV28 to TRBJ1-2, with TRBD1 identical over 10 bases. From germline, CDR1 is MDHEN and CDR2 SYDVKM. The CDR3 has 12 amino acids. V lost 8 bases to trimming and J lost 4 bases; unmatched junction nucleotides: 1. CDR3 loop: CASGTGVYGYTF. The CDR3 DNA reads as TGTGCCAGCGGGACAGGGGTCTATGGCTACACCTTC.

The CDR3: CASRILGRREFF. The CDR3 DNA follows: TGTGCCAGTAGAATACTCGGACGAAGGGAGTTCTTC. The chain couples TRBV6-1 to TRBJ2-1; D is unresolved. The CDR3 is 12 residues long. Germline CDR1 reads MNHNS; CDR2 reads SASEGT. The germline V and J ends were trimmed by 9 bases and 14 bases, with 20 bases remaining between them.

This clone was counted only a few times. This chain joins TRBV7-9 and TRBJ1-5; D remains ambiguous. The CDR3 is made up of 13 amino acids. Germline CDR1 and CDR2: SEHNR and FQNEAQ (reference sequence). V was pared by 3 bases and J by 4 bases, with 7 bases between. The CDR3 protein is CASSFEGNQPQHF. The CDR3, as DNA: TGTGCCAGCAGCTTCGAGGGAAATCAGCCCCAGCATTTT.

The chain is built from TRBV6-5 and TRBJ2-1; D is ambiguous. CDR1 and CDR2 (germline): MNHEY, SVGAGI. V was cut by 6 bases and J by 4 bases, with 16 bases left in between. The CDR3 length is 15 residues. The CDR3 DNA sequence: TGTGCCAGCAGCGACACTATCGACCTATACAATGAGCAGTTCTTC. Translating it yields CASSDTIDLYNEQFF.

The rearrangement uses TRBV5-1 and TRBJ2-1; perhaps D is TRBD1 or TRBD2 (5 bases each). The germline CDR1 and CDR2 sequences are SGHRS and YFSETQ. V dropped 4 bases and J dropped 3 bases, with 14 bases sitting between them. CDR3 length: 15 residues. The CDR3 spells CASSIGTSGYNEQFF. Written as DNA, the CDR3 is TGCGCCAGCAGCATTGGGACGTCGGGCTACAATGAGCAGTTCTTC.